These 12 T cell receptor beta chains share one sample of origin, sequenced in a study of OX40 agonist ivuxolimab in advanced cancers. Sequencing was performed with immunoSEQ multiplex PCR; in TCRdb, only in-frame clones are kept and a portion is missing. Seen here are some 83,000 clones, more than 85% observed once, and the top ten hold 6.2%. The sequencing used CD4+ or CD8+ T cells sorted from blood, collected in a trial of the OX40 agonist ivuxolimab. Source of these receptors: an adult with an advanced solid tumor such as melanoma, head and neck, liver or kidney cancer.

The chain is built from TRBV5-1 and TRBJ1-1; tentative D call: TRBD1 (5 bases). Germline assignment: CDR1 SGHRS and CDR2 YFSETQ. Trimming pared 0 bases from V and 4 bases from J, leaving 10 bases between. CDR3 length: 14 amino acids. The CDR3 region is CASSLAAGSTEAFF. CDR3 nucleotides: TGCGCCAGCAGCTTGGCGGCAGGGAGCACTGAAGCTTTCTTT. Together with reference TRBV5-1 and TRBJ1-1, the CDR3 gives the full variable domain: KAGVTQTPRYLIKTRGQQVTLSCSPISGHRSVSWYQQTPGQGLQFLFEYFSETQRNKGNFPGRFSGRQFSNSRSEMNVSTLELGDSALYLCASSLAAGSTEAFFGQGTRLTVV.

The count of this clone is one. This chain links TRBV9 with TRBJ2-2; TRBD2 agrees at 11 bases. Unmatched junction bases numbered 6, after V lost 6 bases and J lost 2 bases. The CDR3 is 16 residues long. CDR1 SGDLS and CDR2 YYNGEE come from the germline V gene. CDR3 sequence (DNA): TGTGCCAGCATCGGTAGCGGGGGGGAAAACACCGGGGAGCTGTTTTTT. It specifies CASIGSGGENTGELFF.

The V and J genes are TRBV19 and TRBJ1-2; 12 bases match TRBD1. The CDR3 spans 13 residues. Looked up from germline, CDR1 is LNHDA and CDR2 is SQIVND (reference sequence). V was clipped by 5 bases and J by 8 bases; unmatched bases: 3. The CDR3 DNA is TGTGCCAGTAGTGCCGGGACAGGGGGCGGCTACACCTTC. Translating gives CASSAGTGGGYTF.

This chain uses TRBV29-1 with TRBJ2-7; D call uncertain. Per germline, CDR1 SQVTM and CDR2 ANQGSEA. The CDR3 sequence is 13 residues long. The ends were cut back, 7 bases at V and 3 bases at J, with 16 bases in the middle. The CDR3 spells CSAITIDGYEQYF. CDR3 nucleotide sequence: TGCAGCGCAATTACCATCGACGGCTACGAGCAGTACTTC.

The chain employs TRBV2 and TRBJ1-3; 10 bases fit TRBD1. The CDR3 runs to 14 residues. Germline lookup yields CDR1 SNHLY and CDR2 FYNNEI. Losses at the gene ends were 6 bases for V and 2 bases for J; bases not matched to a gene: 1. The CDR3 DNA sequence: TGTGCCAGCAGGGGACAGGGGCCTGGAAACACCATATATTTT. Residues: CASRGQGPGNTIYF.

V gene TRBV5-1 combines with J gene TRBJ2-3; D unclear. CDR1 and CDR2 (germline): SGHRS, YFSETQ. The CDR3 runs 12 residues. The V end was cut by 7 bases, the J end by 0 bases, with 6 bases between. CDR3 DNA: TGCGCCAGCGGGCGGAGCACAGATACGCAGTATTTT. Its protein product is CASGRSTDTQYF.

The chain recombines TRBV29-1 with TRBJ1-1, with 7 bases that match TRBD1. CDR1 and CDR2 from the germline V gene are SQVTM and ANQGSEA. The V segment lost 7 bases and the J segment 0 bases; nucleotides outside the gene matches: 5. The CDR3 extends over 13 amino acids. CDR3 in amino acids: CSGWDSMNTEAFF. The DNA for the CDR3 is TGCAGCGGGTGGGACAGTATGAACACTGAAGCTTTCTTT. The full variable domain, rest sourced from reference TRBV29-1 and TRBJ1-1, is SAVISQKPSRDICQRGTSLTIQCQVDSQVTMMFWYRQQPGQSLTLIATANQGSEATYESGFVIDKFPISRPNLTFSTLTVSNMSPEDSSIYLCSGWDSMNTEAFFGQGTRLTVV.

The V gene is TRBV6-6, the J gene TRBJ1-2; TRBD1 is a possible D gene (5 bases). Germline CDR1 reads MNHNY; CDR2 reads SVGAGI (reference sequence). This CDR3 contains 14 residues. The ends were cut back, 4 bases at V and 4 bases at J, with 13 bases in the middle. CDR3 DNA sequence: TGTGCCAGCAGTTCCGGGACCCAAACCTATGGCTACACCTTC. It encodes CASSSGTQTYGYTF.

The rearrangement links TRBV5-5 to TRBJ2-3; no firm D call. CDR3 length: 12 residues. V lost 4 bases to trimming and J lost 8 bases, with 11 bases between them. In germline, CDR1 is SGHKS, CDR2 YYEKEE (reference sequence). For the CDR3, the DNA is TGTGCCAGCAGCGGATGGGAAGGTACGCAGTATTTT. Residues: CASSGWEGTQYF.

V is TRBV5-1 and J is TRBJ2-7, with a tentative D call TRBD2 (6 bases). Germline loops: CDR1 SGHRS, CDR2 YFSETQ. This CDR3 is 11 amino acids long. Trimming took off 5 bases at V and 4 bases at J, with 7 bases between the two ends. In DNA, the CDR3 is TGCGCCAGCAGGGCGGGGTACGAGCAGTACTTC. The encoded protein is CASRAGYEQYF. Combining the CDR3 with reference TRBV5-1 and TRBJ2-7 gives the whole variable domain KAGVTQTPRYLIKTRGQQVTLSCSPISGHRSVSWYQQTPGQGLQFLFEYFSETQRNKGNFPGRFSGRQFSNSRSEMNVSTLELGDSALYLCASRAGYEQYFGPGTRLTVT.

The chain recombines TRBV7-6 with TRBJ2-6; D is perhaps TRBD1 or TRBD2 (7 bases each). The germline V and J ends were trimmed by 3 bases and 0 bases, with 18 bases remaining between them. Germline loops: CDR1 SGHVS, CDR2 FNYEAQ. The CDR3 covers 19 residues. The CDR3 DNA reads TGTGCCAGCAGCTTGAGCGGGACAGCTGCTCCCTCTGGGGCCAACGTCCTGACTTTC. Translation: CASSLSGTAAPSGANVLTF.

In DNA, the CDR3 is TGTGCCACCGGCGGGGCACGGGAGGAAAAACTGTTTTTT. It encodes CATGGAREEKLFF. The chain combines TRBV7-8 with TRBJ1-4; D might be TRBD1 (5 bases). Deletions cut 10 bases from V and 8 bases from J, with 17 bases between. CDR3 length: 13 amino acids. Germline V gene data show CDR1 as SGHVS and CDR2 as FQNEAQ.